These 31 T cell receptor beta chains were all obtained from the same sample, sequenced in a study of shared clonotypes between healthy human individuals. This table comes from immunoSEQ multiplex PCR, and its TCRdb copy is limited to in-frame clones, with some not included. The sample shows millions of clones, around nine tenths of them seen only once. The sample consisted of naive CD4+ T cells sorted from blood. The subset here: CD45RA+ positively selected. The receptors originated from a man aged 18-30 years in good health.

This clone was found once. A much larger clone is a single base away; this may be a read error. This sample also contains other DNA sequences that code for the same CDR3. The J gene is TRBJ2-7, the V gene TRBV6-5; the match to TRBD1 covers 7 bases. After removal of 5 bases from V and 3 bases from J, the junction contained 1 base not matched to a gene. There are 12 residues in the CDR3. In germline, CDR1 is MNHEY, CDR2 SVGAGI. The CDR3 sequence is CASSRDSYEQYF. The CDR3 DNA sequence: TGTGCCAGCAGTAGGGACAGCTACGAGCAGTACTTC.

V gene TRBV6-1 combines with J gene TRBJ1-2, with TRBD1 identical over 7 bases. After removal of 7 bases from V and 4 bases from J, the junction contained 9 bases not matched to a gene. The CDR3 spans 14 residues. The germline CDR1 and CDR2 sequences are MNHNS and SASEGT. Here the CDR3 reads CASTRQGLGYGYTF. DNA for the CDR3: TGTGCCAGCACCCGACAGGGATTGGGCTATGGCTACACCTTC.

Written as DNA, the CDR3 is TGTGCCAGCAGCTTTTCCGGAAACTACGAGCAGTACTTC. It codes for CASSFSGNYEQYF. The chain is built from TRBV5-6 and TRBJ2-7; D unresolved. The CDR3 spans 13 residues. The germline gives CDR1 SGHDT, CDR2 YYEEEE. With 2 bases removed from V and 3 bases from J, the gap between germline ends came to 9 bases.

The CDR3 loop reads CASSLGEGFGGYTF. The CDR3 DNA reads TGTGCCAGCAGCTTAGGGGAGGGATTTGGTGGCTACACCTTC. The chain joins TRBV7-2 to TRBJ1-2; unclear D gene. The CDR3 length is 14 residues. CDR1 and CDR2 (germline): SGHTA, FQGNSA. The V end was cut by 1 base, the J end by 7 bases, with 13 bases between.

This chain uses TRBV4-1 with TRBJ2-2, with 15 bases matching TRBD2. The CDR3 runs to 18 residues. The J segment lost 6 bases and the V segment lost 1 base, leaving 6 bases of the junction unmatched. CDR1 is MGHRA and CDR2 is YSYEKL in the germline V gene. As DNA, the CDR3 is TGCGCCAGCAGCCAAGCCGGACTAGCGGGAGGGTATGCCGGGGAGCTGTTTTTT. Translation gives CASSQAGLAGGYAGELFF.

The CDR3 region has the DNA TGTGCCAGCGGAGTCCACGAGCAGTACTTC. It encodes CASGVHEQYF. The chain links TRBV7-2 to TRBJ2-7, with D unclear. The CDR3 has 10 residues. The germline V gene encodes CDR1 SGHTA and CDR2 FQGNSA. V was cut by 8 bases and J by 5 bases, with 7 bases left in between.

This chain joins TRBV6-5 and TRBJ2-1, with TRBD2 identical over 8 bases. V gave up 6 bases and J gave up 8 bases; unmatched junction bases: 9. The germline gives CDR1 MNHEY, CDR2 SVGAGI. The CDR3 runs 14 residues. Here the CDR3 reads CASSRAGVSYEQFF. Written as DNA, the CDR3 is TGTGCCAGCAGCAGAGCGGGAGTAAGTTATGAGCAGTTCTTC.

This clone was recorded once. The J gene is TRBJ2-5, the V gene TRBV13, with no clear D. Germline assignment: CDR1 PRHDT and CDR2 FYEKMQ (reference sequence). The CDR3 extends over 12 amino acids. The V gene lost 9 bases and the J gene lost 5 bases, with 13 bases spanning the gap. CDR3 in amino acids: CASSRTWETQYF. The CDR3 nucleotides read TGTGCCAGTAGCCGTACGTGGGAGACCCAGTACTTC.

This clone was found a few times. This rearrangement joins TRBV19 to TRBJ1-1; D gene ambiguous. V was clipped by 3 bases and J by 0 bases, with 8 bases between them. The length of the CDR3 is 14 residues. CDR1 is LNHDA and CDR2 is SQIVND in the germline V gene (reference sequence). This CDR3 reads CASSIRVMNTEAFF. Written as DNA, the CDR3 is TGTGCCAGTAGTATCCGGGTAATGAACACTGAAGCTTTCTTT.

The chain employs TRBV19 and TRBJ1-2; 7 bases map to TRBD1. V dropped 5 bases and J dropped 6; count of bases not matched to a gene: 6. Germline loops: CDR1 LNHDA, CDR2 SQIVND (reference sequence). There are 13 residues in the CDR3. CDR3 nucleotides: TGTGCCAGTAGTCCGACAGGGAGCGATGGCTACACCTTC. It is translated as CASSPTGSDGYTF. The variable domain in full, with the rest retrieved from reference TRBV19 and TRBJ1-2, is DGGITQSPKYLFRKEGQNVTLSCEQNLNHDAMYWYRQDPGQGLRLIYYSQIVNDFQKGDIAEGYSVSREKKESFPLTVTSAQKNPTAFYLCASSPTGSDGYTFGSGTRLTVV.

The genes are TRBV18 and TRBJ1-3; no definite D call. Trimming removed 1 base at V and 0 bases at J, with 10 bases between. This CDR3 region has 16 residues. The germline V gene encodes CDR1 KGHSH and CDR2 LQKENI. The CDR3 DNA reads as TGTGCCAGCTCACCACTGCAGGTTCCCTCTGGAAACACCATATATTTT. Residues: CASSPLQVPSGNTIYF.

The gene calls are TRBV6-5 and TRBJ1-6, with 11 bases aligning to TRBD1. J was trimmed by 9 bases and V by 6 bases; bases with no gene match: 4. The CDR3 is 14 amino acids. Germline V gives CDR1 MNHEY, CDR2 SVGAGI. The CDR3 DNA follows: TGTGCCAGCAGGCGGGACAGGGGGACTTCACCCCTCCACTTT. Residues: CASRRDRGTSPLHF.

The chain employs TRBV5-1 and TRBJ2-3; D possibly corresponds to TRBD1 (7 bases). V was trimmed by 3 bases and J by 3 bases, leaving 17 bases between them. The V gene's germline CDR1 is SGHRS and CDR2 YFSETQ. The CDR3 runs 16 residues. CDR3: CASSWGDSLGTDTQYF. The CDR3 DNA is TGCGCCAGCAGCTGGGGGGACAGTTTAGGGACAGATACGCAGTATTTT.

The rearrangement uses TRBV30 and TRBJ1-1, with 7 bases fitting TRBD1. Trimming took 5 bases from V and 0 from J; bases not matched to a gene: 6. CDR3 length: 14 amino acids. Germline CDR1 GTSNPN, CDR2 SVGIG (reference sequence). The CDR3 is CAWRRQGVNTEAFF. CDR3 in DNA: TGTGCCTGGCGGCGACAGGGAGTGAACACTGAAGCTTTCTTT.

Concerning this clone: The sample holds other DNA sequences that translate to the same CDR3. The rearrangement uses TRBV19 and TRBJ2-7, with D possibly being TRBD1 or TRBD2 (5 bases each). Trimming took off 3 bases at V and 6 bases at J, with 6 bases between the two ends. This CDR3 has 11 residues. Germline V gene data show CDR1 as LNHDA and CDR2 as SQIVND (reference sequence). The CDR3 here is CASSMRGEQYF. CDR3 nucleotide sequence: TGTGCCAGTAGTATGAGGGGCGAGCAGTACTTC.

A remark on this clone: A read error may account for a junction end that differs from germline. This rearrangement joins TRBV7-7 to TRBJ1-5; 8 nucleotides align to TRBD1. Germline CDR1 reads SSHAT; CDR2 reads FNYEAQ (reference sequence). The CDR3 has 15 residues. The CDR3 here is CASSTDRDSNQPQHF. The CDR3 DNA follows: TGTGCTAGCAGCACGGACAGGGATAGCAATCAGCCCCAGCATTTT. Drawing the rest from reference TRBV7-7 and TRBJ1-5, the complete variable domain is GAGVSQSPRYKVTKRGQDVTLRCDPISSHATLYWYQQALGQGPEFLTYFNYEAQPDKSGLPSDRFSAERPEGSISTLTIQRTEQRDSAMYRCASSTDRDSNQPQHFGDGTRLSIL.

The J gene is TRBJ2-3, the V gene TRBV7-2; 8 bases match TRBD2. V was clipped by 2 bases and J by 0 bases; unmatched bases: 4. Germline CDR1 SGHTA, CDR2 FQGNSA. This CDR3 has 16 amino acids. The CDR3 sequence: CASSLRLAHSTDTQYF. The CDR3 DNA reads TGTGCCAGCAGCTTACGACTAGCGCATAGCACAGATACGCAGTATTTT. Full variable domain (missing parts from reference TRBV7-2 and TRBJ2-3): GAGVSQSPSNKVTEKGKDVELRCDPISGHTALYWYRQSLGQGLEFLIYFQGNSAPDKSGLPSDRFSAERTGGSVSTLTIQRTQQEDSAVYLCASSLRLAHSTDTQYFGPGTRLTVL.

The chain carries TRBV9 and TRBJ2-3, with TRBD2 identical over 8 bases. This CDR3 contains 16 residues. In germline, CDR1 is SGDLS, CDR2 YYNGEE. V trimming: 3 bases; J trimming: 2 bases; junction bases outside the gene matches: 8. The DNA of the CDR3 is TGTGCCAGCAGCGCGCGGGGGGACACCAACACAGATACGCAGTATTTT. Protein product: CASSARGDTNTDTQYF.

CDR3 sequence reads: CAWGAGGGYGYTF. In nucleotides, the CDR3 is TGTGCCTGGGGAGCCGGGGGAGGCTATGGCTACACCTTC. This chain uses TRBV30 with TRBJ1-2; D possibly corresponds to TRBD1 (5 bases). The V end lost 5 bases, the J end lost 4 bases, and 14 bases lay between the germline ends. CDR1 is GTSNPN and CDR2 is SVGIG in the germline V gene (reference sequence). The CDR3 has 13 residues.

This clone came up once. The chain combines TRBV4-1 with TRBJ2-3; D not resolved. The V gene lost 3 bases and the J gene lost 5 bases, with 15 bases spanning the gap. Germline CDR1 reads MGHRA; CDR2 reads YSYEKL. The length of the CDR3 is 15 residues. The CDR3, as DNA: TGCGCCAGCAGCCAGGAGACCCGACATCAAGATACGCAGTATTTT. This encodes CASSQETRHQDTQYF.

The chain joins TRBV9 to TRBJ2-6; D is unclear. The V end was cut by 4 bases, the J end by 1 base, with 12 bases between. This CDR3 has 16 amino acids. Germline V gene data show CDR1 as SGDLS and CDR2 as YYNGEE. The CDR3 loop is CASSTRTGSGANVLTF. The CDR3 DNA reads TGTGCCAGCAGCACAAGGACGGGTTCTGGGGCCAACGTCCTGACTTTC.

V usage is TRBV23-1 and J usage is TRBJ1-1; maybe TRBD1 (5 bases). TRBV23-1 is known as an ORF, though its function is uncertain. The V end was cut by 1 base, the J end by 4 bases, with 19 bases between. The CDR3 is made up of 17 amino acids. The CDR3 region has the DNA TGCGCCAGCAGTCAATTGGCGCAGGGAAGGGGTGGCACTGAAGCTTTCTTT. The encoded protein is CASSQLAQGRGGTEAFF.

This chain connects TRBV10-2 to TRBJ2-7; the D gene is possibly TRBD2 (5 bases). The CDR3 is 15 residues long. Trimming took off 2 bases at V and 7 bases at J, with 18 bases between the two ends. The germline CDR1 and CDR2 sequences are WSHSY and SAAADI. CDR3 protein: CASSEGRWASGEQYF. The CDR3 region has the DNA TGCGCCAGCAGTGAGGGTAGATGGGCCTCGGGGGAGCAGTACTTC.

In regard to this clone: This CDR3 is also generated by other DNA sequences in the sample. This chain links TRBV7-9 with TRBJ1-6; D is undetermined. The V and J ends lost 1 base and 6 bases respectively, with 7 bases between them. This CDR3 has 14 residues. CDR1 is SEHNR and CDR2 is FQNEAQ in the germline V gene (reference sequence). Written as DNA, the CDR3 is TGTGCCAGCAGCTTAGGGCAGCTTAATTCACCCCTCCACTTT. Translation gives CASSLGQLNSPLHF.

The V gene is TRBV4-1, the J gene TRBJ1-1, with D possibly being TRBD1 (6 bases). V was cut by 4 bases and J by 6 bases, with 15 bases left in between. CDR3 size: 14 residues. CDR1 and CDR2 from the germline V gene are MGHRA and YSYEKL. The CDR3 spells CASSLSGGRPEAFF. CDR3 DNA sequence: TGCGCCAGCAGCCTCAGCGGGGGGCGGCCTGAAGCTTTCTTT.

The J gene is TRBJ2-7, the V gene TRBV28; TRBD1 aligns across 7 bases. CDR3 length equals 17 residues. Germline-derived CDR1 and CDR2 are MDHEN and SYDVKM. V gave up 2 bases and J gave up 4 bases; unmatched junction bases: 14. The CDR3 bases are TGTGCCAGCAGTTTAACCCCACCCACAGGGGTCCCTTACGAGCAGTACTTC. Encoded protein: CASSLTPPTGVPYEQYF.

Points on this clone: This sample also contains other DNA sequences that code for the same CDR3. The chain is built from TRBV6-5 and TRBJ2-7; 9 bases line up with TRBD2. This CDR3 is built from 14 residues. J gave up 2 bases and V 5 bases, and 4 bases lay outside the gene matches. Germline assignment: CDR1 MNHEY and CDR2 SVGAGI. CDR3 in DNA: TGTGCCAGCAGTCGGGCGGGGGGGACCTACGAGCAGTACTTC. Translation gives CASSRAGGTYEQYF.

The CDR3 bases are TGTGCCAGCTCAGAGAAGACTGAAGCTTTCTTT. Its translation is CASSEKTEAFF. The chain employs TRBV18 and TRBJ1-1, with no clear D. The CDR3 loop spans 11 amino acids. Trimming stripped 5 bases from V and 5 bases from J, with 6 bases between. Germline V gene sequence: CDR1 KGHSH, CDR2 LQKENI.

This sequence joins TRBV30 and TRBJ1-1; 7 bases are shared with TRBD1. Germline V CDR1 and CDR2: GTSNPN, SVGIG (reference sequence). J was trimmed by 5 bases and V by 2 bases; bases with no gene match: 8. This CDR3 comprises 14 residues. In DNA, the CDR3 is TGTGCCTGGAGTTCCTACAGGGGAAAGACTGAAGCTTTCTTT. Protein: CAWSSYRGKTEAFF.

For the CDR3, the DNA is TGTGCCAGCAGCTTTAGCGGGAGGGCTTTGGGAAACATTCAGTACTTC. Residues: CASSFSGRALGNIQYF. The chain employs TRBV11-2 and TRBJ2-4, with 11 positions matching TRBD2. This CDR3 comprises 16 residues. Per the germline V gene, CDR1 is SGHAT and CDR2 is FQNNGV. V was clipped by 3 bases and J by 6 bases; unmatched bases: 7.

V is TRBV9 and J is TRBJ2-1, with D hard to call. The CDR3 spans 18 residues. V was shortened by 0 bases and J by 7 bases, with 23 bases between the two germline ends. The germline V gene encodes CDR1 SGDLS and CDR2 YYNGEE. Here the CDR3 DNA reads TGTGCCAGCAGCGTAGCCACATTAGTCTATGGGTCGTCTAATGAGCAGTTCTTC. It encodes CASSVATLVYGSSNEQFF. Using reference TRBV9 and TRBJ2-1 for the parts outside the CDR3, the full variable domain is DSGVTQTPKHLITATGQRVTLRCSPRSGDLSVYWYQQSLDQGLQFLIQYYNGEERAKGNILERFSAQQFPDLHSELNLSSLELGDSALYFCASSVATLVYGSSNEQFFGPGTRLTVL.